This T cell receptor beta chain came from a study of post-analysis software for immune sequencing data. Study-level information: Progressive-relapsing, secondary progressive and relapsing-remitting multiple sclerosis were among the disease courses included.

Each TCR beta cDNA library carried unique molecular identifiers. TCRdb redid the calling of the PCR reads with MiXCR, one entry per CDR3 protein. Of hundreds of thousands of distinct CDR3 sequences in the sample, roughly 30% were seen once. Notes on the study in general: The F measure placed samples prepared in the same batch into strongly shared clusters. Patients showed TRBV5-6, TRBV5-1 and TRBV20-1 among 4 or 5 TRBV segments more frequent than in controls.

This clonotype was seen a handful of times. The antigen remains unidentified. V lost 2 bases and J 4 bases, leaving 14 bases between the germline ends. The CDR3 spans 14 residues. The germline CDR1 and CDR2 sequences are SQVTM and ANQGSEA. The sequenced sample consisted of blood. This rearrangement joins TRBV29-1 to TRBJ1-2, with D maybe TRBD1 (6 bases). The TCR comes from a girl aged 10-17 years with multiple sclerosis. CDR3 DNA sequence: TGCAGCGTTGAAACCGGACAGACCGGCTATGGCTACACCTTC. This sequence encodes CSVETGQTGYGYTF.